Below, one TCR beta chain is given with its context. The antigen remains undetermined. Here immunoSEQ multiplex PCR was the method, and the copy in TCRdb shows in-frame clones only, minus some. The sample includes 65,000 or so clones, roughly 81% of them seen just once. This CDR3 spans 14 amino acids. V lost 2 bases and J lost 3, with 9 bases in between. From germline, CDR1 is SGHNT and CDR2 YENEEA. This entry is derived from a study of T cells in localized non-small cell lung cancer. Study findings and constraints: Greater blood T cell density accompanied longer overall survival. Adjacent lung was found to contain a median approximately 50 of the top 100 tumor clones. Sequencing involved a lone tumor region, leaving heterogeneity possible. Uninvolved adjacent lung showed the highest T cell clonality, exceeding tumor.

V usage is TRBV11-3 and J usage is TRBJ2-3; D not resolved. The sequencing used PBMCs, collected before any cancer treatment. The clonotype originates from a man aged 35 to 70 with stage II lung adenocarcinoma. The CDR3 region has the DNA TGTGCCAGCAGCTTAAACCGGCAGACAGATACGCAGTATTTT. It codes for CASSLNRQTDTQYF. Drawing the rest from reference TRBV11-3 and TRBJ2-3, the complete variable domain is EAGVVQSPRYKIIEKKQPVAFWCNPISGHNTLYWYLQNLGQGPELLIRYENEEAVDDSQLPKDRFSAERLKGVDSTLKIQPAELGDSAVYLCASSLNRQTDTQYFGPGTRLTVL.